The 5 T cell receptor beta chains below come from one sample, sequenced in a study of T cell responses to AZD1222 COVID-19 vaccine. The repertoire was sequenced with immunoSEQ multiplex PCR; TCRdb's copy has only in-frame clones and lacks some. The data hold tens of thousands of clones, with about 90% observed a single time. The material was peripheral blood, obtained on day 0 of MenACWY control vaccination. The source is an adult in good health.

The CDR3 DNA reads TGTGCCAGTAGTATGGGAGGGGACATCTATGGCTACACCTTC. Protein sequence: CASSMGGDIYGYTF. The chain recombines TRBV19 with TRBJ1-2, with a weak D call TRBD1 (6 bases). Between the trimmed V and J ends, which lost 3 bases and 4 bases, there was a span of 12 bases. The CDR3 runs 14 residues. Per germline, CDR1 LNHDA and CDR2 SQIVND (reference sequence).

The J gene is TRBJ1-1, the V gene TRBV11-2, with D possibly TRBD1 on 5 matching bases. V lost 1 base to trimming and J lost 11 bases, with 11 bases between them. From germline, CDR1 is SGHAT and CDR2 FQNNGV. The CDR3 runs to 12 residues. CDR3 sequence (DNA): TGTGCCAGCAGCTTAGTCGGGGCTAAGGCTTTCTTT. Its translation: CASSLVGAKAFF. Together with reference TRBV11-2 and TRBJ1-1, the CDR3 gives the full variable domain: EAGVAQSPRYKIIEKRQSVAFWCNPISGHATLYWYQQILGQGPKLLIQFQNNGVVDDSQLPKDRFSAERLKGVDSTLKIQPAKLEDSAVYLCASSLVGAKAFFGQGTRLTVV.

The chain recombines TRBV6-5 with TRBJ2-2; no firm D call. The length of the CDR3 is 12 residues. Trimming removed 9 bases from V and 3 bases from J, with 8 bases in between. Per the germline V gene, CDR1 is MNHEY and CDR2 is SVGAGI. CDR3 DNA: TGTGCCAGTAGACGGGACACCGGGGAGCTGTTTTTT. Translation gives CASRRDTGELFF.

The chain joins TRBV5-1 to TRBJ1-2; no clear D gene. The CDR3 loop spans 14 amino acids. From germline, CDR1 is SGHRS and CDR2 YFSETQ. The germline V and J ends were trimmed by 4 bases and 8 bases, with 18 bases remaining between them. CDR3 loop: CASSRTDTVGGYTF. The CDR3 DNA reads TGCGCCAGCAGCAGGACCGACACGGTCGGGGGCTACACCTTC.

In nucleotides, the CDR3 is TGTGCCAGGGCTAGCGACCCAAGCTCCTACGAGCAGTACTTC. As protein: CARASDPSSYEQYF. The chain combines TRBV6-4 with TRBJ2-7; tentative D call: TRBD2 (6 bases). This CDR3 spans 14 amino acids. Germline CDR1 is MRHNA and CDR2 is SNTAGT. Trimming pared 9 bases from V and 0 bases from J, leaving 15 bases between.